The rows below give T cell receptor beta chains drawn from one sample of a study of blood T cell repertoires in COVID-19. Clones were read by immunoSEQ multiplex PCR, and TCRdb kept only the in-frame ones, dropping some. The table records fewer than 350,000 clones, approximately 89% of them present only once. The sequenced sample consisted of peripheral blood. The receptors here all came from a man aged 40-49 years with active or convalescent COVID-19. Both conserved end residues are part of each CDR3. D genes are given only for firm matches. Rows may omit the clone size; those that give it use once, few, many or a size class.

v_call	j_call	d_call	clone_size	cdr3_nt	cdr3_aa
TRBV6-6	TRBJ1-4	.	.	TGTGCCAGCAGTTCGCAGGTTGGCGAAAAACTGTTTTTT	CASSSQVGEKLFF
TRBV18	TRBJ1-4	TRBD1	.	TGTGCCAGCTCACCCGACAGGGCCTCGGGCGAAAAACTGTTTTTT	CASSPDRASGEKLFF
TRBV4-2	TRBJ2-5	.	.	TGTGCCAGCAGCCAAGATTTCCTCCTTCCTAGGGGTGGAGAGACCCAGTACTTC	CASSQDFLLPRGGETQYF
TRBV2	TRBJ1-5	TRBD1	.	TGTGCCAGCAGTGAAGCGCCGACAGGGTTGAGCAATCAGCCCCAGCATTTT	CASSEAPTGLSNQPQHF
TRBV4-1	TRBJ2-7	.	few	TGCGCCAGCAGCCAAGCCCGGGAATACGAGCAGTACTTC	CASSQAREYEQYF
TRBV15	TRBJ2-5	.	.	TGTGCCACCAGCAGGACTATCCAAGAGACCCAGTACTTC	CATSRTIQETQYF
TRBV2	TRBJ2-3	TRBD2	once	TGTGCCAGCCGCGGACTAGTAAGCACAGATACGCAGTATTTT	CASRGLVSTDTQYF
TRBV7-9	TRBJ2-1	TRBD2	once	TGTGCCAGCAGCTACGGACTAGCGGAAGACAATGAGCAGTTCTTC	CASSYGLAEDNEQFF
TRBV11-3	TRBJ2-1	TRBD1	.	TGTGCCAGCGAACCGGGACAGGTGTACAATGAGCAGTTCTTC	CASEPGQVYNEQFF
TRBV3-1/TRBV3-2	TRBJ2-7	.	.	TGTGCCAGCAGCCAAGTACGGGACTACGAGCAGTACTTC	CASSQVRDYEQYF
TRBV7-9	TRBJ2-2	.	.	TGTGCCAGCAGCCTTACAACAGGGTCCGGGGAGCTGTTTTTT	CASSLTTGSGELFF
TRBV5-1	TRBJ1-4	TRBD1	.	TGCGCCAGCAGCTTGACCACCGGGACAGAGGAAAAACTGTTTTTT	CASSLTTGTEEKLFF
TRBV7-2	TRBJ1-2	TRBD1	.	TGTGCCAGCAGCCCTTATGACAGGGTTCAGTATGGCTACACCTTC	CASSPYDRVQYGYTF
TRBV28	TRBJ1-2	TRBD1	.	TGTGCCAGCCGCCGGACAGGGGCCTATGGCTACACCTTC	CASRRTGAYGYTF
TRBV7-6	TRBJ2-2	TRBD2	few	TGTGCCAGCAGCTTCATGACTAGCGGGGGTATCGGGGAGCTGTTTTTT	CASSFMTSGGIGELFF
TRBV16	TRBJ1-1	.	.	TGTGCCAGCAGCCTATTACAGGGAAGAAAACCTGAAGCTTTCTTT	CASSLLQGRKPEAFF
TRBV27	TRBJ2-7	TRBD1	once	TGTGCCAGCAGGGACAGGAGCTCCTACGAGCAGTACTTC	CASRDRSSYEQYF
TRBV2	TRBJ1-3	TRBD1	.	TGTGCCAGCAGTCTAGACAGGGTTTCTTCCATATATTTT	CASSLDRVSSIYF
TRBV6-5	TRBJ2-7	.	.	TGTGCCAGCAGTTACTCGGTTCCCGGGAAGCAGTACTTC	CASSYSVPGKQYF
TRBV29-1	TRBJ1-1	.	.	TGCAGCGTCGAGACATCGAACACTGAAGCTTTCTTT	CSVETSNTEAFF
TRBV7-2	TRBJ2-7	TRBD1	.	TGTGCCAGCAGCTTCGACAGGGACCCCTCCTACGAGCAGTACTTC	CASSFDRDPSYEQYF
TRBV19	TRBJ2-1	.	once	TGTGCCAGTAGTAGGGCCAGCCTTAGCAATGAGCAGTTCTTC	CASSRASLSNEQFF
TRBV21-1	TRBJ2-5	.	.	TGTGCCAGCAGCAAAGTTCTCCTTGCGGGAGTAGAGACCCAGTACTTC	CASSKVLLAGVETQYF
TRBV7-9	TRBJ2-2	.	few	TGTGCCAGCAGCTCCGCGGGATGGGGCGCCGGGGAGCTGTTTTTT	CASSSAGWGAGELFF
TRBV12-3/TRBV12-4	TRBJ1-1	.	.	TGTGCCAGCAGTTTTGGGGGGGTAGCTTTCTTT	CASSFGGVAFF